This T cell receptor (beta chain) was recorded in a study of cytomegalovirus exposure and HLA in healthy donors. The repertoire was sequenced with immunoSEQ multiplex PCR; TCRdb's copy has only in-frame clones and lacks some. The data hold approximately 99,000 clones, with 70% to 90% observed a single time. On this clone itself: Its antigen remains unknown.

Study-wide findings and caveats: According to the study, roughly 180 TCR beta chains were cytomegalovirus-associated.

Sequencing was carried out using PBMCs. The receptor was isolated from a woman between 18 and 30 years old in good health and CMV-seronegative.

CDR3 sequence: CSVVFGGTGNQPQHF. CDR3 DNA: TGCAGCGTTGTGTTTGGTGGGACAGGGAATCAGCCCCAGCATTTT. The chain employs TRBV29-1 and TRBJ1-5, with 9 positions matching TRBD1. J gave up 4 bases and V 4 bases, and 8 bases lay outside the gene matches. The CDR3 sequence is 15 residues long. Germline CDR1 SQVTM, CDR2 ANQGSEA.